Listed below are T cell receptor beta chains from one sample, sequenced in a study of CD8+ T cells in alopecia areata. Produced via immunoSEQ multiplex PCR; TCRdb's table is partial and in-frame only. Of roughly 64,000 clones in the sample, 44% are singletons; the top ten hold approximately 50%. Sample: NKG2D-low CD8+ T cells sorted from blood. These receptors were obtained from a human donor with alopecia areata. Both conserved end residues are part of each CDR3. Each record gives: V gene, J gene, D gene, clone size, CDR3 protein, CDR3 DNA. D genes are given only for firm matches. Size values are once, few and many counts, or a class for expanded clones, and some rows have none.

v_gene: TRBV29-1; j_gene: TRBJ1-1; d_gene: .; abundance: few; CDR3aa: CSVDGNTEAFF; CDR3nt: TGCAGCGTTGATGGGAACACTGAAGCTTTCTTT
v_gene: TRBV7-6; j_gene: TRBJ2-7; d_gene: TRBD1; abundance: .; CDR3aa: CASSLGTGTYEQYF; CDR3nt: TGTGCCAGCAGCTTAGGGACAGGGACCTACGAGCAGTACTTC
v_gene: TRBV27; j_gene: TRBJ2-1; d_gene: TRBD1; abundance: .; CDR3aa: CASSPGTDIYNEQFF; CDR3nt: TGTGCCAGCAGTCCCGGGACAGATATCTACAATGAGCAGTTCTTC
v_gene: TRBV29-1; j_gene: TRBJ2-1; d_gene: .; abundance: .; CDR3aa: CSVVVNEQFF; CDR3nt: TGCAGCGTTGTTGTCAATGAGCAGTTCTTC
v_gene: TRBV4-3; j_gene: TRBJ2-3; d_gene: TRBD2; abundance: .; CDR3aa: CASSQDGLAGADTQYF; CDR3nt: TGCGCCAGCAGCCAGGACGGACTAGCGGGAGCAGATACGCAGTATTTT
v_gene: TRBV18; j_gene: TRBJ2-1; d_gene: TRBD1; abundance: few; CDR3aa: CASSPPGRGNEQFF; CDR3nt: TGTGCCAGCTCACCCCCGGGCAGGGGGAATGAGCAGTTCTTC
v_gene: TRBV29-1; j_gene: TRBJ1-1; d_gene: .; abundance: few; CDR3aa: CSVVRVVPTTEAFF; CDR3nt: TGCAGCGTTGTTAGGGTAGTCCCGACAACTGAAGCTTTCTTT
v_gene: TRBV7-9; j_gene: TRBJ1-2; d_gene: .; abundance: .; CDR3aa: CAVGGYTF; CDR3nt: TGTGCCGTCGGTGGCTACACCTTC
v_gene: TRBV7-9; j_gene: TRBJ1-1; d_gene: .; abundance: .; CDR3aa: CASSKSPTGLNTEAFF; CDR3nt: TGTGCCAGCAGCAAAAGTCCAACAGGATTGAACACTGAAGCTTTCTTT
v_gene: TRBV27; j_gene: TRBJ1-4; d_gene: .; abundance: .; CDR3aa: CASSLADATNEKLFF; CDR3nt: TGTGCCAGCAGTTTAGCAGACGCAACTAATGAAAAACTGTTTTTT
v_gene: TRBV7-2; j_gene: TRBJ2-7; d_gene: .; abundance: .; CDR3aa: CASSLGTPYEQYF; CDR3nt: TGTGCCAGCAGCTTAGGTACTCCCTACGAGCAGTACTTC
v_gene: TRBV13; j_gene: TRBJ2-6; d_gene: TRBD1; abundance: .; CDR3aa: CASLPGQGAGANVLTF; CDR3nt: TGTGCCAGTCTACCGGGACAGGGTGCTGGGGCCAACGTCCTGACTTTC
v_gene: TRBV5-1; j_gene: TRBJ2-1; d_gene: .; abundance: .; CDR3aa: CASRYDKPSYEQFF; CDR3nt: TGCGCCAGCAGATATGACAAGCCTAGCTATGAGCAGTTCTTC
v_gene: TRBV7-9; j_gene: TRBJ2-1; d_gene: .; abundance: few; CDR3aa: CASSFPSHNEQFF; CDR3nt: TGTGCCAGCAGCTTCCCGTCGCACAATGAGCAGTTCTTC
v_gene: TRBV5-1; j_gene: TRBJ1-2; d_gene: TRBD1; abundance: .; CDR3aa: CASSLEQTGGSYGYTF; CDR3nt: TGCGCCAGCAGCCTGGAACAGACAGGGGGCAGCTATGGCTACACCTTC
v_gene: TRBV5-6; j_gene: TRBJ2-7; d_gene: TRBD2; abundance: .; CDR3aa: CASSLYRGGHTYEQYF; CDR3nt: TGTGCCAGCAGCCTATATCGGGGGGGGCACACCTACGAGCAGTACTTC
v_gene: TRBV30; j_gene: TRBJ2-3; d_gene: .; abundance: .; CDR3aa: CAWSVQGAPSYF; CDR3nt: TGTGCCTGGAGTGTACAAGGGGCCCCCTCGTATTTT
v_gene: TRBV18; j_gene: TRBJ2-3; d_gene: TRBD1; abundance: .; CDR3aa: CASSPPQGVTDTQYF; CDR3nt: TGTGCCAGCTCACCACCGCAGGGGGTCACAGATACGCAGTATTTT
v_gene: TRBV27; j_gene: TRBJ1-1; d_gene: TRBD1; abundance: few; CDR3aa: CASSFLRDRNTEAFF; CDR3nt: TGTGCCAGCAGTTTTCTTAGGGACAGGAACACTGAAGCTTTCTTT
v_gene: TRBV7-8; j_gene: TRBJ2-7; d_gene: TRBD2; abundance: few; CDR3aa: CASSLGSGRDYEQYF; CDR3nt: TGTGCCAGCAGCTTAGGTAGCGGGAGGGATTACGAGCAGTACTTC
v_gene: TRBV29-1; j_gene: TRBJ2-7; d_gene: .; abundance: .; CDR3aa: CSAPAGNGEQYF; CDR3nt: TGCAGCGCCCCGGCTGGGAATGGAGAGCAGTACTTC
v_gene: TRBV7-2; j_gene: TRBJ2-3; d_gene: .; abundance: few; CDR3aa: CASSQKTKVSDFTDTQYF; CDR3nt: TGTGCCAGCAGCCAGAAAACCAAGGTATCGGACTTCACAGATACGCAGTATTTT
v_gene: TRBV28; j_gene: TRBJ2-1; d_gene: TRBD2; abundance: .; CDR3aa: CATCLGGDEQFF; CDR3nt: TGTGCCACGTGTCTGGGAGGGGATGAGCAGTTCTTC
v_gene: TRBV7-7; j_gene: TRBJ2-1; d_gene: TRBD1; abundance: .; CDR3aa: CASSPGTDNEQFF; CDR3nt: TGTGCCAGCAGCCCCGGGACAGACAATGAGCAGTTCTTC
v_gene: TRBV5-6; j_gene: TRBJ2-1; d_gene: .; abundance: .; CDR3aa: CASSPLGGAPHNEQFF; CDR3nt: TGTGCCAGCAGCCCCTTAGGCGGGGCGCCCCACAATGAGCAGTTCTTC